Here is one TCR beta chain with its context. This sample is drawn from a study of blood T cell repertoires in COVID-19. Sequencing was performed with immunoSEQ multiplex PCR; in TCRdb, only in-frame clones are kept and a portion is missing. The sample has a few hundred thousand clones; approximately 85% are singletons. The cohort comprised adults aged 18 to 89 years residing in approximately 25 US areas. In Cohort 3, a recovered donor had either two negative PCRs, clearance, or symptom resolution. CDR1 is LGHDT, CDR2 YNNKEL, per germline (reference sequence). The CDR3 loop spans 14 amino acids. The V segment lost 5 bases and the J segment 10 bases; nucleotides outside the gene matches: 5.

This TCR derives from a man in his thirties or forties who had recovered from COVID-19. Sequencing was performed on PBMCs or T cells enriched from blood (not recorded which). V and J are TRBV3-1 (or the pseudogene TRBV3-2) and TRBJ1-6; 10 nucleotides match TRBD1. This chain's CDR3 is CASSYGQGDSPLHF. The CDR3 DNA follows: TGTGCCAGCAGCTATGGACAGGGGGACTCACCCCTCCACTTT.